These 20 T cell receptor beta chains originate from one sample sequenced in a study of shared clonotypes between healthy human individuals (dated by TCRdb to 2019 to 2021). CD8 naive samples were CD45RO-negative cells positively selected for CCR7, giving a CD45RA+CCR7+ population that excluded TemRA cells. Receptor libraries were prepared by the immunoSEQ multiplex PCR assay. TCRdb stores this immuneACCESS table with in-frame sequences only. Part of the clones is absent; in the studies checked, under half of the shortfall reflects unresolved V genes, and no reason is known for the rest. The sample data list about 750,000 clones, and about 92% of these were observed just once. Of the sample, approximately 25% is held by the ten largest clones. The sample taken for sequencing was naive CD8+ T cells sorted from blood. In the paper's terms, the cell subset or site label means: CD45RA+CCR7+. The receptor set was obtained from a young man in good health.

The chain combines TRBV27 with TRBJ1-3; D is undetermined. Germline V CDR1 and CDR2: MNHEY, SMNVEV (reference sequence). The CDR3 runs 16 residues. V gave up 6 bases and J gave up 3 bases, with 18 bases separating them. The CDR3 DNA follows: TGTGCCAGCAGGCCGAGCAGGACCTTCGATGGAAACACCATATATTTT. Translating it yields CASRPSRTFDGNTIYF.

The chain uses TRBV6-5 and TRBJ2-1; a possible D gene is TRBD1 (5 bases). There are 15 residues in the CDR3. The V gene's germline CDR1 is MNHEY and CDR2 SVGAGI. V was pared by 5 bases and J by 7 bases, with 18 bases between. CDR3 DNA: TGTGCCAGCAGTCCCGGAGTCTGGCCAGGGAATGAGCAGTTCTTC. This gives the protein CASSPGVWPGNEQFF.

V is TRBV5-1 and J is TRBJ2-7; D is unclear. CDR1 SGHRS and CDR2 YFSETQ come from the germline V gene. The CDR3 extends over 13 amino acids. The germline V and J ends were trimmed by 2 bases and 3 bases, with 9 bases remaining between them. CDR3 sequence: CASSFERIYEQYF. CDR3 coding DNA: TGCGCCAGCAGCTTCGAAAGGATCTACGAGCAGTACTTC.

This clone was detected once. The V call is TRBV11-2, the J call TRBJ2-5; 9 nucleotides align to TRBD1. Germline values: CDR1 SGHAT, CDR2 FQNNGV. V was clipped by 5 bases and J by 5 bases; unmatched bases: 12. This CDR3 is built from 16 residues. The CDR3 DNA sequence: TGTGCCAGCAGCCCGGGCCAACAGGGGGCGGGGGAGACCCAGTACTTC. Translating gives CASSPGQQGAGETQYF.

This clone was detected once. J is TRBJ2-2 and V is TRBV27; D remains unclear. The V end lost 5 bases, the J end lost 6 bases, and 10 bases lay between the germline ends. Germline CDR1 and CDR2: MNHEY and SMNVEV (reference sequence). There are 13 residues in the CDR3. DNA of the CDR3: TGTGCCAGCAGTCCCTTGGGTTCCGGGGAGCTGTTTTTT. Encoded protein: CASSPLGSGELFF.

J is TRBJ1-1 and V is TRBV28; D uncertain. Looked up from germline, CDR1 is MDHEN and CDR2 is SYDVKM. CDR3 length equals 17 residues. Trimming removed 6 bases at V and 0 bases at J, with 20 bases between. The CDR3 is CASSPTAQLTMNTEAFF. DNA of the CDR3: TGTGCCAGCAGCCCTACCGCCCAACTAACGATGAACACTGAAGCTTTCTTT.

On this clone: The sample has other DNA sequences that encode this CDR3 too. This chain connects TRBV7-9 to TRBJ1-1; D gene unclear. Germline assignment: CDR1 SEHNR and CDR2 FQNEAQ (reference sequence). Trimming removed 3 bases from V and 1 base from J, with 6 bases in between. The CDR3 sequence is 13 residues long. The CDR3 region is CASSLRENTEAFF. Written as DNA, the CDR3 is TGTGCCAGCAGCTTGAGAGAGAACACTGAAGCTTTCTTT.

This clone appeared a single time. The J gene is TRBJ2-7, the V gene TRBV5-1; the D is unclear. From germline, CDR1 is SGHRS and CDR2 YFSETQ. This CDR3 contains 15 residues. V lost 0 bases and J 6 bases, leaving 16 bases between the germline ends. This CDR3 reads CASSLGPSKGFEQYF. CDR3 nucleotide sequence: TGCGCCAGCAGCTTGGGGCCTTCAAAGGGTTTCGAGCAGTACTTC.

V is TRBV13 and J is TRBJ1-1; the D gene is possibly TRBD1 (5 bases). The CDR3 has 16 residues. Trimming left V 5 bases short and J 5 bases short, with 21 bases between. The germline V gene encodes CDR1 PRHDT and CDR2 FYEKMQ (reference sequence). The CDR3: CASSPRGENVRTEAFF. The DNA for the CDR3 is TGTGCCAGCAGCCCACGAGGGGAGAACGTAAGGACTGAAGCTTTCTTT.

The chain employs TRBV7-8 and TRBJ1-4; D unclear. This CDR3 has 15 residues. Trimming cost V 7 bases and J 5 bases, with 17 bases left between them. CDR1 is SGHVS, CDR2 FQNEAQ, per germline. This CDR3 is CASTDSHVGNEKLFF. DNA for the CDR3: TGTGCCAGCACCGATTCACACGTTGGCAATGAAAAACTGTTTTTT.

The chain employs TRBV4-1 and TRBJ2-4; no definite D call. V was cut by 1 base and J by 9 bases, with 13 bases left in between. CDR1 and CDR2 (germline): MGHRA, YSYEKL. The CDR3 length is 14 residues. CDR3 region: CASSQGTNYPIQYF. CDR3 nucleotides: TGCGCCAGCAGCCAAGGAACCAATTATCCCATTCAGTACTTC.

V and J are TRBV13 and TRBJ2-3; TRBD2 matches at 10 bases. Trimming removed 7 bases from V and 4 bases from J; junction bases left unmatched: 8. Germline CDR1 PRHDT, CDR2 FYEKMQ (reference sequence). The length of the CDR3 is 15 residues. CDR3 DNA: TGTGCCAGCACCCGTAATAGCGGGAGGTCAGATACGCAGTATTTT. Amino acid sequence: CASTRNSGRSDTQYF.

This rearrangement joins TRBV4-3 to TRBJ2-2; a possible D gene is TRBD2 (6 bases). Germline loops: CDR1 LGHNA, CDR2 YSLEER. The CDR3 has 16 amino acids. V was cut by 0 bases and J by 3 bases, with 11 bases left in between. CDR3 amino acids: CASSQDSGGHTGELFF. Written as DNA, the CDR3 is TGCGCCAGCAGCCAAGATAGTGGAGGGCACACCGGGGAGCTGTTTTTT.

There are a few counts of this clone. CDR3 DNA sequence: TGCGCCAGCAGCCAAGTTGGGACCGGGGGCACTGAAGCTTTCTTT. This codes for CASSQVGTGGTEAFF. The chain is built from TRBV4-1 and TRBJ1-1; possibly TRBD1 for D (5 bases). Per germline, CDR1 MGHRA and CDR2 YSYEKL. The ends were cut back, 1 base at V and 4 bases at J, with 13 bases in the middle. This CDR3 has 15 residues.

Only one count was recorded for this clone. The chain has TRBV7-9 and TRBJ2-7, with D maybe TRBD1 (6 bases). V was pared by 5 bases and J by 0 bases, with 11 bases between. The CDR3 contains 14 residues. The germline gives CDR1 SEHNR, CDR2 FQNEAQ (reference sequence). The CDR3 nucleotides read TGTGCCAGCAGCCCTACGGACAGCTCCTACGAGCAGTACTTC. This codes for CASSPTDSSYEQYF.

The V call is TRBV9, the J call TRBJ2-3; D is unclear. Germline V gene data show CDR1 as SGDLS and CDR2 as YYNGEE. The CDR3 loop spans 13 amino acids. Trimming removed 3 bases at V and 2 bases at J, with 7 bases between. The CDR3 sequence: CASSEQNTDTQYF. CDR3 DNA sequence: TGTGCCAGCAGCGAGCAGAACACAGATACGCAGTATTTT.

The table lists this clone with a count of one. V gene TRBV4-3 combines with J gene TRBJ2-7, with 10 bases aligning to TRBD1. V gave up 9 bases and J gave up 1 base; unmatched junction bases: 6. The germline V gene has CDR1 LGHNA and CDR2 YSLEER. The CDR3 consists of 14 residues. This CDR3 reads CASSPGQGSYEQYF. The CDR3 nucleotides are TGCGCCAGTTCGCCGGGACAGGGGTCCTACGAGCAGTACTTC.

This clone was picked up one time. The chain joins TRBV2 to TRBJ1-1; 7 nucleotides align to TRBD1. The CDR3 runs 16 residues. The V gene's germline CDR1 is SNHLY and CDR2 FYNNEI. The V gene end was trimmed by 2 bases and the J gene end by 3 bases; junction bases not matched to a gene: 9. The CDR3 DNA sequence: TGTGCCAGCAGTGAAATCGGAACAGGGGCCGACACTGAAGCTTTCTTT. Its protein product is CASSEIGTGADTEAFF.

This chain links TRBV6-6 with TRBJ2-3, with 9 bases aligning to TRBD2. This CDR3 has 15 amino acids. V lost 1 base, J lost 4 bases, and 3 bases stayed unmatched. Germline V lookup: CDR1 MNHNY, CDR2 SVGAGI (reference sequence). CDR3 sequence: CASSYLAGAPDTQYF. For the CDR3, the DNA is TGTGCCAGCAGTTACTTAGCGGGAGCCCCAGATACGCAGTATTTT.

V usage is TRBV2 and J usage is TRBJ2-1; possible D gene TRBD2, 5 bases. This CDR3 contains 17 residues. V was clipped by 4 bases and J by 7 bases, with 23 bases between them. The germline V gene has CDR1 SNHLY and CDR2 FYNNEI. CDR3 region: CASSAAFGWERLNEQFF. The CDR3 DNA sequence: TGTGCCAGCAGTGCGGCTTTCGGGTGGGAGAGGTTGAATGAGCAGTTCTTC. Filled out from reference TRBV2 and TRBJ2-1, the complete variable domain reads EPEVTQTPSHQVTQMGQEVILRCVPISNHLYFYWYRQILGQKVEFLVSFYNNEISEKSEIFDDQFSVERPDGSNFTLKIRSTKLEDSAMYFCASSAAFGWERLNEQFFGPGTRLTVL.